This TCR beta chain stems from a study of blood T cell repertoires in COVID-19. Study-wide background: Donors in the United States, Italy and Spain gave samples during acute or convalescent COVID-19. PBMCs, B-cell-depleted T cells, or T cells provided the cDNA or gDNA that made up the material.

The CDR3 contains 14 residues. Germline-derived CDR1 and CDR2 are SQVTM and ANQGSEA. Trimming took 3 bases from V and 5 from J, leaving 16 bases between them. In the original workflow: Using reference gene primer amplification, nucleated cell counts were estimated. Profiling relied on immunoSEQ multiplex PCR, and the TCRdb table lists in-frame clones only, not all of them. V and J calls and clone size are those listed in that table; D and trimming were worked out from the DNA. The table has 150,000 to 200,000 clones, approximately 86% seen once. Only a few counts were recorded for this clone. V usage is TRBV29-1 and J usage is TRBJ1-2, with D possibly TRBD1 on 5 matching bases. Material: peripheral blood. The origin of this receptor is a man aged 35 to 55 with active or convalescent COVID-19. This chain's CDR3 is CSVDGLQGYYGYTF. The CDR3 bases are TGCAGCGTTGATGGTCTCCAGGGTTATTATGGCTACACCTTC.